This TCR beta chain was captured by sequencing in a study of T cells in Graves' hyperthyroidism and ophthalmopathy. Researchers amplified the TCR beta CDR3 regions from RNA transcripts. HTBI primers were the set used in a first-round RT-PCR of the TCR CDR3. TCRdb ran MiXCR on the multiplex PCR reads and lists one entry per CDR3 protein. The data hold about 300,000 distinct CDR3 sequences, with 20% to 25% observed a single time. Whole-study results and caveats: Blood held most thyroid clonotypes expanded above 0.001 frequency. Stable hyperthyroidism and ophthalmopathy were separated using 13 V-J signatures.

This clonotype was seen many times. As yet, its antigen is unknown. The CDR3 is made up of 14 amino acids. V lost 3 bases and J 4 bases, leaving 10 bases between the germline ends. CDR1 and CDR2 (germline): KGHDR, SFDVKD. This receptor was taken from a man aged 35-49 years with Graves' hyperthyroidism that later progressed to Graves' ophthalmopathy. Sequenced input: blood. The V call is TRBV24-1, the J call TRBJ2-3; D possibly corresponds to TRBD2 (5 bases). As DNA, the CDR3 is TGTGCCACCAGTGATCGACTTAGCGCAGATACGCAGTATTTT. Its protein is CATSDRLSADTQYF.